The source of this TCR beta chain is a study of response to subunit inactivated influenza vaccine. Whole-study results and caveats: The authors proposed limited new T cell recruitment per seasonal influenza vaccination.

TCRdb reprocessed the RT-PCR reads via MiXCR and lists one record per CDR3 protein. The sample carries 800,000 or so distinct CDR3 sequences, 20% to 25% recorded once. The table lists this clonotype with many counts. The target antigen is unknown. The specimen was PBMCs from blood, collected around 5 days after vaccination. This clonotype was obtained from a man aged 50 to 60 who received an inactivated influenza vaccine.

The CDR3 nucleotides read TGTGCCAGCAGTTGGGGGTCAACGACCTACGAGCAGTACTTC. Protein product: CASSWGSTTYEQYF. J is TRBJ2-7 and V is TRBV12-3 or TRBV12-4; perhaps D is TRBD1 or TRBD2 (5 bases each). CDR3 length equals 14 residues. V lost 4 bases, J lost 2 bases, and 12 bases lay in between.